Below, 15 T cell receptor beta chains from the same sample are listed, as sequenced in a study of shared clonotypes between healthy human individuals. TCRdb keeps only in-frame clones here, not all; method: immunoSEQ multiplex PCR. The sample lists about 800,000 clones, around 96% occurring once. CD45RO-negative CD8 cells positively selected for CCR7 made up the naive population, which excluded terminally differentiated effector memory CD45RA+ cells. Sequenced input: naive CD8+ T cells sorted from blood. The receptors here all came from a man aged 25 to 40 in good health.

The chain is built from TRBV4-1 and TRBJ2-1; D unclear. This CDR3 comprises 14 residues. The germline CDR1 and CDR2 sequences are MGHRA and YSYEKL. V was shortened by 1 base and J by 3 bases, with 7 bases between the two germline ends. In DNA form, the CDR3 reads TGCGCCAGCAGCCAAGTGTCGTTCTACAATGAGCAGTTCTTC. This codes for CASSQVSFYNEQFF.

The chain links TRBV2 to TRBJ2-3, with a tentative D call TRBD2 (6 bases). The CDR3 extends over 16 amino acids. The germline gives CDR1 SNHLY, CDR2 FYNNEI. The germline V and J ends were trimmed by 2 bases and 0 bases, with 12 bases remaining between them. The chain's CDR3 is CASSEFPSASTDTQYF. The DNA for the CDR3 is TGTGCCAGCAGTGAATTTCCTAGCGCTAGCACAGATACGCAGTATTTT.

The V and J genes are TRBV27 and TRBJ2-1, with 11 bases fitting TRBD2. J lost 10 bases, V lost 4 bases, and 12 bases had no gene match. This CDR3 has 16 residues. Germline CDR1 and CDR2: MNHEY and SMNVEV (reference sequence). CDR3 in DNA: TGTGCCAGCAGTTCCGGACTAGCGGGCGGAGGGGGGGAGCAGTTCTTC. The encoded protein is CASSSGLAGGGGEQFF.

This clone was detected once. The chain combines TRBV10-2 with TRBJ2-1; D remains ambiguous. The V gene's germline CDR1 is WSHSY and CDR2 SAAADI. Trimming cost V 4 bases and J 7 bases, with 5 bases left between them. The CDR3 sequence is 11 residues long. Here the CDR3 DNA reads TGCGCCAGCAGTGTAGCAAATGAGCAGTTCTTC. Protein product: CASSVANEQFF.

The chain links TRBV7-9 to TRBJ2-1; 10 bases fit TRBD1. This CDR3 is built from 15 residues. J lost 8 bases, V lost 5 bases, and 9 bases had no gene match. Germline V CDR1 and CDR2: SEHNR, FQNEAQ (reference sequence). CDR3: CASSHPGDRGYEQFF. In nucleotides, the CDR3 is TGTGCCAGCAGCCACCCCGGGGACAGGGGTTATGAGCAGTTCTTC. Looking up the rest from reference TRBV7-9 and TRBJ2-1 gives the full variable domain: DTGVSQNPRHKITKRGQNVTFRCDPISEHNRLYWYRQTLGQGPEFLTYFQNEAQLEKSRLLSDRFSAERPKGSFSTLEIQRTEQGDSAMYLCASSHPGDRGYEQFFGPGTRLTVL.

The chain couples TRBV4-3 to TRBJ2-3; 8 bases are a match to TRBD2. J was trimmed by 0 bases and V by 2 bases; bases with no gene match: 19. Germline CDR1 LGHNA, CDR2 YSLEER. The CDR3 is 21 residues long. This CDR3 is CASSQSSGAGVRDISTDTQYF. In DNA, the CDR3 is TGCGCCAGCAGCCAAAGCTCAGGAGCGGGAGTAAGGGATATTAGCACAGATACGCAGTATTTT.

The rearrangement uses TRBV10-3 and TRBJ1-5; D gene ambiguous. The CDR3 runs to 13 residues. Trimming shortened V by 3 bases and J by 5 bases, and 8 bases separated the two germline ends. CDR1 and CDR2 from the germline V gene are ENHRY and SYGVKD. The CDR3 spells CAISDRVDQPQHF. DNA of the CDR3: TGTGCCATCAGTGATAGGGTAGATCAGCCCCAGCATTTT.

This clone was recorded only once. The V and J genes are TRBV4-1 and TRBJ2-1; 9 bases map to TRBD2. The CDR3 is 17 residues long. J lost 4 bases, V lost 2 bases, and 9 bases had no gene match. Germline CDR1 reads MGHRA; CDR2 reads YSYEKL. This chain's CDR3 is CASSQNVGSGSYNEQFF. CDR3 sequence (DNA): TGCGCCAGCAGCCAAAATGTCGGTAGCGGGAGTTACAATGAGCAGTTCTTC.

The J gene is TRBJ2-1, the V gene TRBV14; D is perhaps TRBD1 or TRBD2 (6 bases each). Germline CDR1 is SGHDN and CDR2 is FVKESK. The CDR3 covers 13 residues. V shed 6 bases and J shed 4 bases, with 10 bases lying between them. In DNA, the CDR3 is TGTGCCAGCAGTAGGAGGGGGTACAATGAGCAGTTCTTC. Its translation is CASSRRGYNEQFF.

This chain joins TRBV5-1 and TRBJ2-1; D perhaps matches TRBD2 (6 bases). Trimming removed 2 bases from V and 7 bases from J, with 13 bases in between. CDR3 length equals 14 residues. Per germline, CDR1 SGHRS and CDR2 YFSETQ. DNA of the CDR3: TGCGCCAGCAGCTTTGGCGGGACCGGGAATGAGCAGTTCTTC. Its translation is CASSFGGTGNEQFF.

The chain employs TRBV7-8 and TRBJ2-7; tentative D call: TRBD2 (5 bases). Deletions cut 5 bases from V and 0 bases from J, with 17 bases between. The CDR3 runs 16 residues. Germline values: CDR1 SGHVS, CDR2 FQNEAQ. The CDR3, as DNA: TGTGCCAGCAGCCCGGCCACTAGGCGGCTCTCCTACGAGCAGTACTTC. Residues: CASSPATRRLSYEQYF. The whole variable domain, remainder taken from reference TRBV7-8 and TRBJ2-7, is GAGVSQSPRYKVAKRGQDVALRCDPISGHVSLFWYQQALGQGPEFLTYFQNEAQLDKSGLPSDRFFAERPEGSVSTLKIQRTQQEDSAVYLCASSPATRRLSYEQYFGPGTRLTVT.

The rearrangement links TRBV7-8 to TRBJ2-3; 7 nucleotides agree with TRBD2. V trimming: 0 bases; J trimming: 0 bases; junction bases outside the gene matches: 6. Germline V gene data show CDR1 as SGHVS and CDR2 as FQNEAQ. There are 17 residues in the CDR3. The CDR3 DNA reads TGTGCCAGCAGCTTAGCGATAAGCGGGACTAGCACAGATACGCAGTATTTT. Translated: CASSLAISGTSTDTQYF. Using reference TRBV7-8 and TRBJ2-3 for the parts outside the CDR3, the full variable domain is GAGVSQSPRYKVAKRGQDVALRCDPISGHVSLFWYQQALGQGPEFLTYFQNEAQLDKSGLPSDRFFAERPEGSVSTLKIQRTQQEDSAVYLCASSLAISGTSTDTQYFGPGTRLTVL.

CDR3 amino acids: CAWNSSQGVCYEQYF. The DNA of the CDR3 is TGTGCCTGGAATTCGAGTCAGGGGGTCTGCTACGAGCAGTACTTC. This chain connects TRBV30 to TRBJ2-7; 7 positions match TRBD1. Trimming at V came to 4 bases and at J to 3 bases, leaving 12 bases not matched to a gene. The germline gives CDR1 GTSNPN, CDR2 SVGIG (reference sequence). CDR3 length equals 15 residues.

The CDR3 region is CASSLEGTSGSGTDTQYF. The CDR3, as DNA: TGTGCCAGCAGCTTAGAGGGGACTAGCGGGAGTGGGACAGATACGCAGTATTTT. The gene calls are TRBV7-9 and TRBJ2-3; 14 nucleotides line up with TRBD2. Germline CDR1 SEHNR, CDR2 FQNEAQ (reference sequence). With 1 base clipped from V and 3 bases from J, the junction kept 6 bases outside the gene matches. The CDR3 extends over 18 amino acids. Based on the CDR3 plus reference TRBV7-9 and TRBJ2-3, the full variable domain is DTGVSQNPRHKITKRGQNVTFRCDPISEHNRLYWYRQTLGQGPEFLTYFQNEAQLEKSRLLSDRFSAERPKGSFSTLEIQRTEQGDSAMYLCASSLEGTSGSGTDTQYFGPGTRLTVL.

The rearrangement uses TRBV7-9 and TRBJ1-2, with 10 bases lining up with TRBD1. Unmatched junction bases numbered 11, after V lost 5 bases and J lost 5 bases. CDR1 and CDR2 from the germline V gene are SEHNR and FQNEAQ (reference sequence). There are 16 residues in the CDR3. The CDR3 DNA reads as TGTGCCAGCAGCCCGGGGACAGGGGAGATGAAGTATGGCTACACCTTC. It encodes CASSPGTGEMKYGYTF. Full variable domain (outside the CDR3, taken from reference TRBV7-9 and TRBJ1-2): DTGVSQNPRHKITKRGQNVTFRCDPISEHNRLYWYRQTLGQGPEFLTYFQNEAQLEKSRLLSDRFSAERPKGSFSTLEIQRTEQGDSAMYLCASSPGTGEMKYGYTFGSGTRLTVV.